The source of this T cell receptor (beta chain) is a study of T cell responses to AZD1222 COVID-19 vaccine. Study-level findings and limits: Rises in breadth and depth of Spike-specific TCRs came after two AZD1222 doses.

The germline CDR1 and CDR2 sequences are LNHDA and SQIVND (reference sequence). Between the trimmed V and J ends, which lost 6 bases and 5 bases, there was a span of 14 bases. The length of the CDR3 is 14 residues. Here immunoSEQ multiplex PCR was the method, and the copy in TCRdb shows in-frame clones only, minus some. The data contain fewer than 150,000 clones, nearly 90% of them seen just once; the ten biggest clones take up roughly 4.1%. About this clone itself: The antigen is not known.

The material sequenced was peripheral blood, taken on day 0 of AZD1222 vaccination. V and J are TRBV19 and TRBJ2-1; the D gene is possibly TRBD1 (5 bases). The sequence was collected from an adult in good health. In DNA form, the CDR3 reads TGTGCCAGTAGACAGGACAAGATCAACAATGAGCAGTTCTTC. Translation gives CASRQDKINNEQFF.